Below, 22 T cell receptor beta chains from the same sample are listed, as sequenced in a study of identical twins. TCRdb processed the 5' RACE reads anew with MiXCR; each CDR3 protein has one entry. The sample comprises about 530,000 distinct CDR3 sequences, around 24% of which are singletons, and approximately 0.49% rests with the top ten. These data were also filed under a second study, of yellow fever vaccine responses in identical twins.

Sequencing was performed on CD4+ T cells sorted from blood. The receptors were gathered from a woman younger than 30 in good health.

The sample holds a few counts of this clonotype. The J gene is TRBJ2-3, the V gene TRBV7-2; D possibly uses TRBD1 or TRBD2 (5 bases each). The V gene's germline CDR1 is SGHTA and CDR2 FQGNSA. This CDR3 comprises 17 residues. V was shortened by 2 bases and J by 5 bases, with 20 bases between the two germline ends. The CDR3 region is CASSLFHFREMGDTQYF. In DNA form, the CDR3 reads TGTGCCAGCAGCTTATTTCATTTCAGGGAGATGGGAGATACGCAGTATTTT.

This clonotype was counted a few times. J is TRBJ2-3 and V is TRBV20-1; tentatively, D is TRBD2 (7 bases). Germline V gene lookup returns CDR1 DFQATT and CDR2 SNEGSKA (reference sequence). The V gene lost 3 bases and the J gene lost 8 bases, with 15 bases spanning the gap. The CDR3 has 13 amino acids. The CDR3 is CSARGGGWVTQYF. Here the CDR3 DNA reads TGCAGTGCTAGGGGGGGGGGCTGGGTTACGCAGTATTTT.

This clonotype was counted only a few times. V gene TRBV9 combines with J gene TRBJ2-5; 9 bases agree with TRBD2. Germline V gene lookup returns CDR1 SGDLS and CDR2 YYNGEE. The V gene end was trimmed by 4 bases and the J gene end by 5 bases; junction bases not matched to a gene: 12. The CDR3 runs to 16 residues. The CDR3 DNA is TGTGCCAGCAGCACCGGGACTAGCCCTAGTGTGGAGACCCAGTACTTC. Translating gives CASSTGTSPSVETQYF.

The genes are TRBV4-1 and TRBJ2-7, with a weak D call TRBD1 (6 bases). The germline V gene has CDR1 MGHRA and CDR2 YSYEKL. The V and J ends lost 5 bases and 3 bases respectively, with 14 bases between them. The CDR3 spans 14 residues. CDR3: CASSESTGYYEQYV. CDR3 bases: TGCGCCAGCAGCGAGTCGACAGGCTACTACGAGCAGTACGTC.

The chain uses TRBV7-2 and TRBJ2-7, with 9 bases identical to TRBD2. This CDR3 contains 15 residues. The germline gives CDR1 SGHTA, CDR2 FQGNSA. With 5 bases clipped from V and 0 bases from J, the junction kept 5 bases outside the gene matches. CDR3 sequence (DNA): TGTGCCAGCAGCACCTCTAGCGGGGACTCCTACGAGCAGTACTTC. Its translation is CASSTSSGDSYEQYF.

This clonotype has just a few counts. The chain uses TRBV7-9 and TRBJ2-1; 8 bases fit TRBD2. Germline trimming cut 5 bases from V and 2 bases from J; bases unmatched to any gene: 5. This CDR3 region has 15 residues. CDR1 and CDR2 from the germline V gene are SEHNR and FQNEAQ (reference sequence). CDR3 nucleotides: TGTGCCAGCAGCCGAGCGGGAGCTCCCTACAATGAGCAGTTCTTC. It translates to CASSRAGAPYNEQFF.

This clonotype came up a few times. The chain is built from TRBV7-9 and TRBJ2-1; D gene ambiguous. The V gene's germline CDR1 is SEHNR and CDR2 FQNEAQ (reference sequence). Trimming removed 3 bases from V and 2 bases from J, with 11 bases in between. The CDR3 totals 15 residues. CDR3 residues: CASSFISPPYNEQFF. The CDR3 DNA follows: TGTGCCAGCAGCTTCATCTCGCCTCCCTACAATGAGCAGTTCTTC.

This clonotype was seen only a few times. V gene TRBV3-1 combines with J gene TRBJ1-1, with 8 bases matching TRBD1. Germline values: CDR1 LGHDT, CDR2 YNNKEL (reference sequence). Trimming took 4 bases from V and 5 from J; bases not matched to a gene: 6. The CDR3 is made up of 14 amino acids. The CDR3 region has the DNA TGTGCCAGCAGCCCGTGGACAGGGTGGACTGAAGCTTTCTTT. Amino acids: CASSPWTGWTEAFF.

The sample holds a few counts of this clonotype. The chain is built from TRBV20-1 and TRBJ1-4; D is unresolved. V was clipped by 1 base and J by 8 bases, with 11 bases between them. This CDR3 is built from 13 residues. CDR1 is DFQATT, CDR2 SNEGSKA, per germline (reference sequence). As DNA, the CDR3 is TGCAGTGCTAGAGCGGGGTCAAGGGAAAAACTGTTTTTT. This codes for CSARAGSREKLFF.

This clonotype was counted between two and nine times. V and J are TRBV4-1 and TRBJ1-2; D unresolved. The V gene's germline CDR1 is MGHRA and CDR2 YSYEKL. This CDR3 has 16 amino acids. V was clipped by 3 bases and J by 4 bases, with 18 bases between them. DNA of the CDR3: TGCGCCAGCAGCCAGACAACTTCGGCGGCTTCCTATGGCTACACCTTC. It specifies CASSQTTSAASYGYTF.

The chain uses TRBV20-1 and TRBJ2-3; the match to TRBD1 covers 9 bases. CDR3 length equals 15 residues. Germline V lookup: CDR1 DFQATT, CDR2 SNEGSKA (reference sequence). V dropped 6 bases and J dropped 5; count of bases not matched to a gene: 12. CDR3 sequence (DNA): TGCAGTGCCAGGGCGAACAGGGGGCAAGGAGATACGCAGTATTTT. Its translation is CSARANRGQGDTQYF.

The chain employs TRBV6-5 and TRBJ1-2, with 8 nucleotides matching TRBD1. Unmatched junction bases numbered 18, after V lost 4 bases and J lost 8 bases. Germline assignment: CDR1 MNHEY and CDR2 SVGAGI. CDR3 length: 17 residues. This CDR3 reads CASSLSRGLRFGAGYTF. The CDR3 coding sequence is TGTGCCAGCAGTTTGTCCAGGGGGCTGCGTTTTGGTGCGGGCTACACCTTC.

The gene calls are TRBV7-9 and TRBJ2-7; tentatively, D is TRBD1 (5 bases). CDR1 SEHNR and CDR2 FQNEAQ come from the germline V gene (reference sequence). The CDR3 has 15 amino acids. Trimming shortened V by 3 bases and J by 7 bases, and 19 bases separated the two germline ends. DNA of the CDR3: TGTGCCAGCAGCTTCTTGGGCCAGGGATTGGGGGAGCAGTACTTC. This gives the protein CASSFLGQGLGEQYF.

This clonotype has more than one count but fewer than ten. The chain has TRBV15 and TRBJ2-2, with D perhaps matching TRBD2 (7 bases). V was cut by 3 bases and J by 2 bases, with 16 bases left in between. The CDR3 has 17 residues. CDR1 is LNHNV, CDR2 YYDKDF, per germline (reference sequence). The CDR3 bases are TGTGCCACCAGCAGGGAGGGGCGGGGGCACAACACCGGGGAGCTGTTTTTT. It specifies CATSREGRGHNTGELFF.

V usage is TRBV5-1 and J usage is TRBJ2-1; 8 bases agree with TRBD1. This CDR3 contains 15 residues. V was clipped by 4 bases and J by 4 bases; unmatched bases: 7. CDR1 is SGHRS, CDR2 YFSETQ, per germline. In DNA form, the CDR3 reads TGCGCCAGCAGCGCCGGACAGGGCAATTACAATGAGCAGTTCTTC. It yields the protein CASSAGQGNYNEQFF.

A few counts support this clonotype. The genes are TRBV20-1 and TRBJ1-1; TRBD1 is a possible D gene (6 bases). The CDR3 has 12 residues. CDR1 and CDR2 (germline): DFQATT, SNEGSKA (reference sequence). V shed 6 bases and J shed 4 bases, with 12 bases lying between them. The CDR3 reads CSAPQGGTEAFF. The CDR3 DNA is TGCAGTGCCCCACAGGGCGGCACTGAAGCTTTCTTT.

V gene TRBV24-1 combines with J gene TRBJ2-7, with D possibly matching TRBD1 (6 bases). V was cut by 3 bases and J by 2 bases, with 7 bases left in between. Germline CDR1 and CDR2: KGHDR and SFDVKD. The CDR3 is 13 amino acids. In DNA, the CDR3 is TGTGCCACCAGTGATCAGGGGCCCTACGAGCAGTACTTC. Translated: CATSDQGPYEQYF.

This clonotype was seen only a few times. V is TRBV3-1 and J is TRBJ1-2; D is possibly TRBD1 (5 bases). Per the germline V gene, CDR1 is LGHDT and CDR2 is YNNKEL (reference sequence). Trimming pared 4 bases from V and 6 bases from J, leaving 18 bases between. This CDR3 comprises 15 residues. In nucleotides, the CDR3 is TGTGCCAGCAGCCGACAACAGGAATCCAGGGATGGCTACACCTTC. It translates to CASSRQQESRDGYTF. The whole variable domain, filled in from reference TRBV3-1 and TRBJ1-2, reads DTAVSQTPKYLVTQMGNDKSIKCEQNLGHDTMYWYKQDSKKFLKIMFSYNNKELIINETVPNRFSPKSPDKAHLNLHINSLELGDSAVYFCASSRQQESRDGYTFGSGTRLTVV.

The chain combines TRBV18 with TRBJ2-5; perhaps TRBD2 as D (5 bases). Germline V CDR1 and CDR2: KGHSH, LQKENI. The CDR3 extends over 16 amino acids. Between the trimmed V and J ends, which lost 1 base and 2 bases, there was a span of 14 bases. CDR3 bases: TGTGCCAGCTCACCACGCCGGACTGGTGTACAAGAGACCCAGTACTTC. Protein product: CASSPRRTGVQETQYF.

This clonotype turned up a few times. The rearrangement links TRBV15 to TRBJ2-7; TRBD2 might be the D (5 bases). V was shortened by 0 bases and J by 6 bases, with 9 bases between the two germline ends. The CDR3 runs 13 residues. CDR1 is LNHNV and CDR2 is YYDKDF in the germline V gene (reference sequence). DNA for the CDR3: TGTGCCACCAGCAGAGAGAGGGTATCCGAGCAGTACTTC. Residues: CATSRERVSEQYF.

This clonotype was found a few times. The rearrangement joins TRBV10-3 to TRBJ1-1, with D perhaps TRBD1 (5 bases). The CDR3 has 12 amino acids. Germline V gene sequence: CDR1 ENHRY, CDR2 SYGVKD. V lost 10 bases and J lost 1, with 10 bases in between. CDR3 nucleotide sequence: TGTGCCACTGGGACGGCGAACACTGAAGCTTTCTTT. Encoded protein: CATGTANTEAFF.

This clonotype showed up many times. V usage is TRBV4-1 and J usage is TRBJ1-3; 7 nucleotides match TRBD1. CDR3 length: 15 amino acids. Trimming took 4 bases from V and 3 from J; bases not matched to a gene: 6. CDR1 and CDR2 from the germline V gene are MGHRA and YSYEKL. The CDR3 nucleotides read TGCGCCAGCAGCCGCGACAGGGTGAATGGAAACACCATATATTTT. Translating gives CASSRDRVNGNTIYF.